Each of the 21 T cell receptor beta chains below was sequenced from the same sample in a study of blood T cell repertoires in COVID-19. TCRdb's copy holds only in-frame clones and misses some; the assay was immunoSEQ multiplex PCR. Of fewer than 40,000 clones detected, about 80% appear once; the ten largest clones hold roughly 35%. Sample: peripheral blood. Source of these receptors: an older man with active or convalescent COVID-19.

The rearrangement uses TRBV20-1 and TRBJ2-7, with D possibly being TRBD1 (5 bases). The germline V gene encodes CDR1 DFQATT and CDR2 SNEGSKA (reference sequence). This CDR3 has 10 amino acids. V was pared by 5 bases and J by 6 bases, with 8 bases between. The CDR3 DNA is TGCAGTGCTCAGGGTGTCGAGCAGTACTTC. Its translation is CSAQGVEQYF.

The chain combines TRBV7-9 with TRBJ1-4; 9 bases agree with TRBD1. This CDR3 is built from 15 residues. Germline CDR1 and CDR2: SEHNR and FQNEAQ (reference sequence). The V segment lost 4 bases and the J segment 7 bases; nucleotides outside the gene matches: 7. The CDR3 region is CASSSTGTGSEKLFF. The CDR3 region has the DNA TGTGCCAGCAGCTCGACCGGGACAGGGAGTGAAAAACTGTTTTTT.

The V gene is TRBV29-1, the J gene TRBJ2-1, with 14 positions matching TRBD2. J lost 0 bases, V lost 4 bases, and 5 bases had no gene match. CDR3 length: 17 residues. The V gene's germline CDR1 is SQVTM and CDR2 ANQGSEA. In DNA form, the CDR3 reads TGCAGCGTTGTGGCGGGACTAGCGGGGGACTCCTACAATGAGCAGTTCTTC. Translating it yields CSVVAGLAGDSYNEQFF.

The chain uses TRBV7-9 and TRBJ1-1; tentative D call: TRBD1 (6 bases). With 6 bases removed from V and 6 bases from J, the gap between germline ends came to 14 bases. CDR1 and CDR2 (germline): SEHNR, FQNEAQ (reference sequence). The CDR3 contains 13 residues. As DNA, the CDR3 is TGTGCCAGCAGAGCACAGGGAGGGGCTGAAGCTTTCTTT. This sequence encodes CASRAQGGAEAFF.

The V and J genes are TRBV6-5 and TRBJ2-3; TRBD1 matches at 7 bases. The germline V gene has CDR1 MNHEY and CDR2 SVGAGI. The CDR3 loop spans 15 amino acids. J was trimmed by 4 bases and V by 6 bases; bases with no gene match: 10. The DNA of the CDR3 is TGTGCCAGCAGGCTTTCGACAGGGTTGGCAGATACGCAGTATTTT. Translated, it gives CASRLSTGLADTQYF.

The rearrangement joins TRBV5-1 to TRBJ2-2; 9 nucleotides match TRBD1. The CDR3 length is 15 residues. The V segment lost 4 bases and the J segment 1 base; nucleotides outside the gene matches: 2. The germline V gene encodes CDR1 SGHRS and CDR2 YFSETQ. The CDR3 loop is CASSAGQGNTGELFF. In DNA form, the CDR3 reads TGCGCCAGCAGCGCGGGACAGGGGAACACCGGGGAGCTGTTTTTT. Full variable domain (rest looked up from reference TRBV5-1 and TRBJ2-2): KAGVTQTPRYLIKTRGQQVTLSCSPISGHRSVSWYQQTPGQGLQFLFEYFSETQRNKGNFPGRFSGRQFSNSRSEMNVSTLELGDSALYLCASSAGQGNTGELFFGEGSRLTVL.

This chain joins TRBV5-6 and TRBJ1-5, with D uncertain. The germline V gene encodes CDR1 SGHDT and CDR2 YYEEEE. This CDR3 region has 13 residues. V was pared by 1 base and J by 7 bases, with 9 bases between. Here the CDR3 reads CASSLSTGQPQHF. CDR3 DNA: TGTGCCAGCAGCTTGAGTACGGGGCAGCCCCAGCATTTT.

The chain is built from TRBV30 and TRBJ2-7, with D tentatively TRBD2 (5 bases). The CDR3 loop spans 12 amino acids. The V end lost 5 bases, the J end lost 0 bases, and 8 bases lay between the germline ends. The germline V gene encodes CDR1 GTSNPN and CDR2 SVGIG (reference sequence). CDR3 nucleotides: TGTGCCTGGGGACTTAACTCCTACGAGCAGTACTTC. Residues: CAWGLNSYEQYF.

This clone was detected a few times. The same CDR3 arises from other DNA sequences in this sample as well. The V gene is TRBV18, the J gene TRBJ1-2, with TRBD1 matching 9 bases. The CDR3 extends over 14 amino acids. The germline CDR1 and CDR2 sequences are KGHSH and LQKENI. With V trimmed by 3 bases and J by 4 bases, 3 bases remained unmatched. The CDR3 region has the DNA TGTGCCAGCTCACCGGGACAGGGACTCTATGGCTACACCTTC. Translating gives CASSPGQGLYGYTF.

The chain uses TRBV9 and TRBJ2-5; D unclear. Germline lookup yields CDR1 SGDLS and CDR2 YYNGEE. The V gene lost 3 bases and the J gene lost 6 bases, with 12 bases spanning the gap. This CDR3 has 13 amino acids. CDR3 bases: TGTGCCAGCAGCGCCTCCTCCCTCCAGACCCAGTACTTC. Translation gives CASSASSLQTQYF.

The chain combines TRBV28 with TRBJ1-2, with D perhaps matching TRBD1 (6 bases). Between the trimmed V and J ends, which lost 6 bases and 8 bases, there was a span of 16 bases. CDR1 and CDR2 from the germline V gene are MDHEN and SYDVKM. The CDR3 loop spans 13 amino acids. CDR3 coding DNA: TGTGCCAGCAGACTGAACAGGGTAAACGGCTACACCTTC. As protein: CASRLNRVNGYTF.

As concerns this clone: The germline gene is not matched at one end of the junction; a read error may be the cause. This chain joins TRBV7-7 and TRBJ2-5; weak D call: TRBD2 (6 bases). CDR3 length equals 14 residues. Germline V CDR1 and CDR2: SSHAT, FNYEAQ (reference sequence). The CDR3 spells CASSAGFAQETQYF. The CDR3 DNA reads TGTGCTAGCAGCGCGGGGTTTGCCCAAGAGACCCAGTACTTC.

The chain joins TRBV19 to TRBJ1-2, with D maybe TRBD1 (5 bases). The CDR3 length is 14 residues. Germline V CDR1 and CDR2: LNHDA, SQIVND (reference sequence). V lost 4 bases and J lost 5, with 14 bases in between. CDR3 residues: CASSRQPETYGYTF. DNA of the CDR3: TGTGCCAGTAGTAGACAGCCCGAAACGTATGGCTACACCTTC.

CDR3 in DNA: TGTGCCAGCAGCCTCAGGACAGCCGGACATGAAAAACTGTTTTTT. Translated, it gives CASSLRTAGHEKLFF. V gene TRBV7-9 combines with J gene TRBJ1-4; D may be TRBD1 (6 bases). Germline V gene lookup returns CDR1 SEHNR and CDR2 FQNEAQ (reference sequence). With 5 bases removed from V and 6 bases from J, the gap between germline ends came to 16 bases. The CDR3 is 15 residues long.

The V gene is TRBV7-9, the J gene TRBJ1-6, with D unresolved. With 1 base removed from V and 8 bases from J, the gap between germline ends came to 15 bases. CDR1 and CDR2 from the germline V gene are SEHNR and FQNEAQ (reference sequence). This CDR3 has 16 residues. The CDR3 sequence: CASSLVLGSGYSPLHF. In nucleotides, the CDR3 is TGTGCCAGCAGCTTAGTACTTGGGTCGGGGTATTCACCCCTCCACTTT.

CDR3 sequence reads: CASSYLAGRDETQYF. The DNA of the CDR3 is TGTGCCAGCAGTTATCTAGCGGGTAGAGATGAGACCCAGTACTTC. The rearrangement uses TRBV6-5 and TRBJ2-5, with TRBD2 matching 8 bases. The CDR3 sequence is 15 residues long. Germline trimming cut 3 bases from V and 5 bases from J; bases unmatched to any gene: 8. Germline values: CDR1 MNHEY, CDR2 SVGAGI.

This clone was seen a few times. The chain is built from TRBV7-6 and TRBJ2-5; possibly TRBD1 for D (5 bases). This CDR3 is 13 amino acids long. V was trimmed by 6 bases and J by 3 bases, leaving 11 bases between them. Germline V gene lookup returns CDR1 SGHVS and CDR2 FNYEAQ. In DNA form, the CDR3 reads TGTGCCAGCAGTTCCAGGGAAAAAGAGACCCAGTACTTC. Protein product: CASSSREKETQYF.

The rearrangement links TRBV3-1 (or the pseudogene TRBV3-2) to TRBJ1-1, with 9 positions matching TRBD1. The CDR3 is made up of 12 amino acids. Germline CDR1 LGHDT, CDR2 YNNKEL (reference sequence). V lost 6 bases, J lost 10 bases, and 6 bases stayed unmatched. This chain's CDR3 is CASSRDRAVAFF. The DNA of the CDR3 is TGTGCCAGCAGTCGGGACAGGGCGGTAGCTTTCTTT.

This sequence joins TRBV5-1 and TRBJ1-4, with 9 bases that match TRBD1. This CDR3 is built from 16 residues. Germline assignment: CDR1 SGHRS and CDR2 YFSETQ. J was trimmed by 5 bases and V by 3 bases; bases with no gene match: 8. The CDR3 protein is CASSYLPGTGNEKLFF. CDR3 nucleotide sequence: TGCGCCAGCAGCTACTTACCCGGGACAGGGAATGAAAAACTGTTTTTT.

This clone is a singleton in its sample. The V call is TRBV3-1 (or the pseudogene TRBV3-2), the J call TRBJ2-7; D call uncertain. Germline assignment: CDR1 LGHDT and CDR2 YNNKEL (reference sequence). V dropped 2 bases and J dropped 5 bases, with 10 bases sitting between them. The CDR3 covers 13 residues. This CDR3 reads CASSQPPLDEQYF. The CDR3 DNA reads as TGTGCCAGCAGCCAACCCCCCCTTGACGAGCAGTACTTC.

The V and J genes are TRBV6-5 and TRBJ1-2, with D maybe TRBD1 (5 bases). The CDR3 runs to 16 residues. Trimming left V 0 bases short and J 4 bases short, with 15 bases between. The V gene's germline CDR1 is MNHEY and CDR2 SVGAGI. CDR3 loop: CASSYSRRGGTYGYTF. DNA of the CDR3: TGTGCCAGCAGTTACTCTCGACGGGGGGGTACCTATGGCTACACCTTC.